These 7 T cell receptor beta chains were all obtained from the same sample, sequenced in a study of T-cell reconstitution after alpha-beta-depleted transplantation in children. A TCRbeta library incorporating unique molecular identifiers was prepared. TCRdb re-derived calls from the PCR reads in MiXCR, one entry per CDR3 protein. Of just under 350,000 distinct CDR3 sequences listed, about 16% are singletons. The material sequenced was PBMCs, mostly from graft donor cells, taken 360 days after TCRalphabeta/CD19-depleted stem cell transplant. Receptors originate from a male patient aged 2 to 10 who had a stem cell transplant for acute lymphoblastic leukemia, so the T cells may come from the graft donor.

The V and J genes are TRBV3-1 and TRBJ2-1; 10 nucleotides match TRBD2. The V gene's germline CDR1 is LGHDT and CDR2 YNNKEL (reference sequence). The junction had 11 bases not matched to a gene; V was cut back by 2 bases and J by 10 bases. The CDR3 sequence is 16 residues long. The CDR3 is CASSQPSPGLALEQFF. As DNA, the CDR3 is TGTGCCAGCAGCCAACCCTCTCCGGGACTAGCGTTGGAGCAGTTCTTC.

The CDR3 here is CASLTGVPHNEQFF. The CDR3 DNA reads as TGTGCCAGCTTGACAGGGGTCCCGCACAATGAGCAGTTCTTC. This chain links TRBV25-1 with TRBJ2-1; 8 bases fit TRBD1. Germline CDR1 reads MGHDK; CDR2 reads SYGVNS. CDR3 size: 14 residues. J gave up 5 bases and V 8 bases, and 8 bases lay outside the gene matches.

The J gene is TRBJ2-7, the V gene TRBV6-1, with no clear D. The CDR3 extends over 15 amino acids. Trimming took off 9 bases at V and 2 bases at J, with 20 bases between the two ends. Germline V CDR1 and CDR2: MNHNS, SASEGT. CDR3 sequence: CASVEGLDWTYEQYF. CDR3 DNA sequence: TGTGCCAGTGTTGAAGGGCTAGATTGGACCTACGAGCAGTACTTC.

This sequence joins TRBV4-2 and TRBJ2-6; 11 bases agree with TRBD1. The germline V gene encodes CDR1 LGHNA and CDR2 YNFKEQ. V gave up 2 bases and J gave up 17 bases; unmatched junction bases: 5. The CDR3 covers 13 residues. CDR3 in DNA: TGTGCCAGCAGCCAAACGGGGACAGGGGGAATGACTTTC. Protein sequence: CASSQTGTGGMTF.

The gene calls are TRBV7-8 and TRBJ2-5, with D perhaps matching TRBD2 (6 bases). Trimming shortened V by 5 bases and J by 2 bases, and 9 bases separated the two germline ends. The CDR3 length is 13 residues. Germline values: CDR1 SGHVS, CDR2 FQNEAQ. The CDR3 DNA reads as TGTGCCAGCAGCCGACTAGTTCAAGAGACCCAGTACTTC. Protein sequence: CASSRLVQETQYF.

This chain uses TRBV4-1 with TRBJ2-5; D perhaps matches TRBD2 (6 bases). The germline CDR1 and CDR2 sequences are MGHRA and YSYEKL. There are 17 residues in the CDR3. Trimming removed 6 bases at V and 5 bases at J, with 25 bases between. In DNA form, the CDR3 reads TGCGCCAGCAGTCTTGGAGGAGGGGTTCGAATCGTGGAGACCCAGTACTTC. Translating it yields CASSLGGGVRIVETQYF.

The chain carries TRBV4-1 and TRBJ2-7, with no clear D. The germline V gene has CDR1 MGHRA and CDR2 YSYEKL. The CDR3 has 14 residues. Trimming removed 0 bases from V and 7 bases from J, with 13 bases in between. The CDR3 nucleotides are TGCGCCAGCAGCCAAGACCCTAGAGTCGGGGAGCAGTACTTC. It codes for CASSQDPRVGEQYF.